These T cell receptor beta chains were read from a single sample in a study of T cell responses to AZD1222 COVID-19 vaccine. Clones were read by immunoSEQ multiplex PCR, and TCRdb kept only the in-frame ones, dropping some. The sample holds about 140,000 clones, roughly nine tenths seen once. Source: peripheral blood, taken 28 days after the second dose of the MenACWY control vaccine. The receptors derive from an adult who received the MenACWY meningococcal vaccine as a control. CDR3s include the opening cysteine and the closing phenylalanine or tryptophan. The D gene is left open where the match is weak. Not all rows give a size; the values are once, few, many and, for expanded clones, a class.

>TRBV7-2|NA|TRBD1|TRBJ2-5
TGTGCCAGCAGCCTGAATACCGGGACAGGGGAAGAGACCCAGTACTTC
CASSLNTGTGEETQYF
>TRBV7-2|NA|NA|TRBJ1-1
TGTGCCAGCAGCACCCAGACAGATATGAACACTGAAGCTTTCTTT
CASSTQTDMNTEAFF
>TRBV7-2|NA|NA|TRBJ1-5
TGTGCCAGCAGCTCGGGATTGGTGAATCAGCCCCAGCATTTT
CASSSGLVNQPQHF
>TRBV6-5|NA|NA|TRBJ2-7
TGTGCCAGCAGACCGCCGAGCTCCTACGAGCAGTACTTC
CASRPPSSYEQYF
>TRBV19|NA|NA|TRBJ2-7
TGTGCCAGTAGCCTGAGCGCTGTACGTGAGCAGTACTTC
CASSLSAVREQYF
>TRBV19|NA|TRBD2|TRBJ2-7
TGTGCCAGTAGCCCCTCCACTAGCGGGGCCTCCTACGAGCAGTACTTC
CASSPSTSGASYEQYF
>TRBV5-1|NA|NA|TRBJ1-1
TGCGCCAGCAGCTTGGAGGTACCGAACACTGAAGCTTTCTTT
CASSLEVPNTEAFF
>TRBV3-1/TRBV3-2|NA|NA|TRBJ1-3
TGTGCCAGCAGCACTAGACAGGCCATCTCTGGAAACACCATATATTTT
CASSTRQAISGNTIYF
>TRBV7-8|NA|NA|TRBJ1-5
TGTGCCAGCAGCTCGGGGGGGGTCGGCAATCAGCCCCAGCATTTT
CASSSGGVGNQPQHF
>TRBV6-5|NA|TRBD1|TRBJ1-6
TGTGCCAGCAGGTCTACAGGGGGCATCCATTCACCCCTCCACTTT
CASRSTGGIHSPLHF
>TRBV19|once|TRBD1|TRBJ1-2
TGTGCCAGTGAGGGGGACAGGCGACTTGGTGACTATGGCTACACCTTC
CASEGDRRLGDYGYTF
>TRBV19|NA|NA|TRBJ1-5
TGTGCCAGTAGTATACAAGAAAATCAGCCCCAGCATTTT
CASSIQENQPQHF
>TRBV5-1|NA|NA|TRBJ2-1
TGCGCCAGCAGCCTAATCTACGGCGGCGATGAGCAGTTCTTC
CASSLIYGGDEQFF
>TRBV7-2|NA|NA|TRBJ1-5
TGTGCCAGCAGCTTAAGTCCGGATAGCAATCAGCCCCAGCATTTT
CASSLSPDSNQPQHF
>TRBV7-2|NA|TRBD1|TRBJ2-7
TGTGCCAGCAGCGCCTCGGGGACAGGGGCCTCCTACGAGCAGTACTTC
CASSASGTGASYEQYF
>TRBV28|once|TRBD1|TRBJ1-5
TGTGCCAGCAACCACGGGACAGGCAATCAGCCCCAGCATTTT
CASNHGTGNQPQHF
>TRBV9|NA|TRBD1|TRBJ1-6
TGTGCCAGCAGCCCGGACAGGGCTGATTCACCCCTCCACTTT
CASSPDRADSPLHF
>TRBV7-2|NA|NA|TRBJ1-5
TGTGCCAGCAGCTTAAAGGCAGGGCATAGCAATCAGCCCCAGCATTTT
CASSLKAGHSNQPQHF
>TRBV7-9|NA|NA|TRBJ2-1
TGTGCCAGCAGCAGAACCGGGACGGTCTACAATGAGCAGTTCTTC
CASSRTGTVYNEQFF
>TRBV6-5|NA|NA|TRBJ1-4
TGTGCCAGCAGTTACTCGGGGGGTAATGATGAAAAACTGTTTTTT
CASSYSGGNDEKLFF
>TRBV7-6|NA|TRBD2|TRBJ2-3
TGTGCCAGCAGCCTCTTAGCGGGAGCGGGAACAGATACGCAGTATTTT
CASSLLAGAGTDTQYF
>TRBV7-2|once|TRBD2|TRBJ2-7
TGTGCCAGCTCTGGGGCTAGCGGGGGGGGCGAGCAGTACTTC
CASSGASGGGEQYF
>TRBV28|once|NA|TRBJ2-5
TGTGCCAGCAGTTTCTCACGGGACAAAGGGACCCAGTACTTC
CASSFSRDKGTQYF
>TRBV10-3|NA|TRBD1|TRBJ1-1
TGTGCCATCAGTGATCCGGGACAGATGAACACTGAAGCTTTCTTT
CAISDPGQMNTEAFF
>TRBV19|NA|TRBD1|TRBJ1-6
TGTGCCAGTAGTACGACAGGGTCGGGGCAGTCACCCCTCCACTTT
CASSTTGSGQSPLHF
>TRBV28|NA|NA|TRBJ1-2
TGTGCCAGCAGTTTAGATGGCTATGGCTACACCTTC
CASSLDGYGYTF
>TRBV7-2|NA|NA|TRBJ2-2
TGTGCCAGCAGCCCACCGTCGGGGCTAGCTAGCACCGGGGAGCTGTTTTTT
CASSPPSGLASTGELFF
>TRBV12-3/TRBV12-4|NA|TRBD1|TRBJ2-7
TGTGCCAGCAGTGGACAGGGGACCTACGAGCAGTACTTC
CASSGQGTYEQYF
>TRBV18|NA|NA|TRBJ1-2
TGTGCCAGCTCACCCCCCGGGACAAGAAACTATGGCTACACCTTC
CASSPPGTRNYGYTF
>TRBV15|once|NA|TRBJ1-2
TGTGCCACCAGCAGAGATCGGGTCGGTAACTATGGCTACACCTTC
CATSRDRVGNYGYTF
>TRBV7-9|NA|NA|TRBJ1-5
TGTGCCAGCAGCTTACATTCAGGGAATCAGCCCCAGCATTTT
CASSLHSGNQPQHF
>TRBV7-2|NA|NA|TRBJ2-2
TGTGCCAGCAGCTTAGGTTACACCGGGGAGCTGTTTTTT
CASSLGYTGELFF
>TRBV18|NA|NA|TRBJ2-1
TGTGCCAGCTCACCAGGTTTAGTGGTCGTAGGGGTCGGTGAGCAGTTCTTC
CASSPGLVVVGVGEQFF
>TRBV5-5|NA|NA|TRBJ1-3
TGTGCCAGCAGCTTGAGGGGGAGCGGAAACACCATATATTTT
CASSLRGSGNTIYF
>TRBV6-5|NA|NA|TRBJ1-6
TGTGCCAGCAGTTACTTCCCGGGGTCCTATAATTCACCCCTCCACTTT
CASSYFPGSYNSPLHF
>TRBV7-6|NA|TRBD1|TRBJ2-1
TGTGCCAGCAGCGTCGGGACAGGGGGAGGTGCAGCGGGACTCAATGAGCAGTTCTTC
CASSVGTGGGAAGLNEQFF
>TRBV7-6|NA|TRBD2|TRBJ2-5
TGTGCCAGCAGCTTCTTGGGCAGGACTAGCGGAACTGAAGAGACCCAGTACTTC
CASSFLGRTSGTEETQYF
>TRBV5-1|NA|NA|TRBJ2-5
TGCGCCAGCAGCTTGGGCACCCGGGGGCTCCGAGAGACCCAGTACTTC
CASSLGTRGLRETQYF
>TRBV7-9|NA|TRBD1|TRBJ2-2
TGTGCCAGCAGACCGACAGGGGGAAACACCGGGGAGCTGTTTTTT
CASRPTGGNTGELFF
>TRBV11-3|NA|NA|TRBJ2-1
TGTGCCAGCAGCTTAGGTGAACCTACCTACAATGAGCAGTTCTTC
CASSLGEPTYNEQFF
>TRBV7-3|NA|NA|TRBJ2-5
TGTGCCAGCAGTTCCTCAGGAGGGACCCAGTACTTC
CASSSSGGTQYF
>TRBV6-6|NA|NA|TRBJ1-5
TGTGCCAGCAAATCAGGGCAGGGTAGGAATCAGCCCCAGCATTTT
CASKSGQGRNQPQHF
>TRBV18|NA|TRBD1|TRBJ1-1
TGTGCCAGCTCCATGACAGGGGAGGCGAACACTGAAGCTTTCTTT
CASSMTGEANTEAFF
>TRBV5-8|few|NA|TRBJ1-4
TGTGCCAGCAGCTTGGATTTCTCTGGGGGAGCGAGGGATAAACTGTTTTTT
CASSLDFSGGARDKLFF
>TRBV7-2|NA|NA|TRBJ2-3
TGTGCCAGCAGCTGGATAAGGCTAGCTACCACAGATACGCAGTATTTT
CASSWIRLATTDTQYF